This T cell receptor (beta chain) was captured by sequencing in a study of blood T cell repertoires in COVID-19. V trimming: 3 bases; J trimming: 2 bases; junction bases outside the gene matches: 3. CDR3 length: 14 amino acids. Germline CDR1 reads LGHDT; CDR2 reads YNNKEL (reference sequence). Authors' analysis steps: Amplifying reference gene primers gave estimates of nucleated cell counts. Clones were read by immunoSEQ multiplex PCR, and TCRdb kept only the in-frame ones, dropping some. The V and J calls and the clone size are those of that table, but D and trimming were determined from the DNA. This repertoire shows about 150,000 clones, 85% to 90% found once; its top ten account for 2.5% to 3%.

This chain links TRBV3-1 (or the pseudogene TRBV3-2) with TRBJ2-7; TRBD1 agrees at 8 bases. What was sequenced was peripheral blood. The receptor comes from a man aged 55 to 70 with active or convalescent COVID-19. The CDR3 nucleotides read TGTGCCAGCAGCCAGACAGGGGCGGCCTACGAGCAGTACTTC. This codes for CASSQTGAAYEQYF.